These 21 T cell receptor beta chains share one sample of origin, sequenced in a study of cytomegalovirus exposure and HLA in healthy donors. PCR employed 60 Vbeta and 13 Jbeta primers. Profiling relied on immunoSEQ multiplex PCR, and the TCRdb table lists in-frame clones only, not all of them. The sample records about 220,000 clones, over 80% being singletons. Sequences were obtained from PBMCs. All receptors come from a boy between 2 and 10 years old in good health and CMV-seronegative.

The gene calls are TRBV6-4 and TRBJ2-1, with 8 bases aligning to TRBD2. J lost 9 bases, V lost 1 base, and 8 bases had no gene match. The CDR3 is 15 amino acids. Germline CDR1 MRHNA, CDR2 SNTAGT. The CDR3 nucleotides read TGTGCCAGCAGTGACTACGGGGGGGGCCAGGGTGAGCAGTTCTTC. As protein: CASSDYGGGQGEQFF.

Written as DNA, the CDR3 is TGTGCCAGCAGCGTAGCGGGACACCTCACAGATACGCAGTATTTT. It codes for CASSVAGHLTDTQYF. The genes are TRBV5-5 and TRBJ2-3; 8 nucleotides align to TRBD2. J gave up 2 bases and V 4 bases, and 6 bases lay outside the gene matches. Germline V gene data show CDR1 as SGHKS and CDR2 as YYEKEE (reference sequence). This CDR3 has 15 residues. Complete variable domain (other parts from reference TRBV5-5 and TRBJ2-3): DAGVTQSPTHLIKTRGQQVTLRCSPISGHKSVSWYQQVLGQGPQFIFQYYEKEERGRGNFPDRFSARQFPNYSSELNVNALLLGDSALYLCASSVAGHLTDTQYFGPGTRLTVL.

In this sample, this clone turned up once. The V and J genes are TRBV7-9 and TRBJ2-5; the D gene is possibly TRBD1 (6 bases). Deletions cut 4 bases from V and 5 bases from J, with 14 bases between. CDR1 SEHNR and CDR2 FQNEAQ come from the germline V gene (reference sequence). The CDR3 is 14 residues long. This chain's CDR3 is CASSSRTVEETQYF. The CDR3 DNA reads TGTGCCAGCAGCTCGCGGACAGTAGAGGAGACCCAGTACTTC.

The chain joins TRBV2 to TRBJ2-7, with 7 bases lining up with TRBD1. V was clipped by 1 base and J by 2 bases; unmatched bases: 8. CDR1 is SNHLY, CDR2 FYNNEI, per germline. CDR3 size: 16 residues. CDR3 coding DNA: TGTGCCAGCAGTGAAGTCCGGCCAGGGGGTGCCTACGAGCAGTACTTC. Its protein product is CASSEVRPGGAYEQYF.

This clone was detected a few times. This chain joins TRBV5-4 and TRBJ1-1, with D perhaps matching TRBD1 (5 bases). The germline CDR1 and CDR2 sequences are SGHNT and YYREEE (reference sequence). The V end lost 0 bases, the J end lost 10 bases, and 10 bases lay between the germline ends. The length of the CDR3 is 12 residues. CDR3 in amino acids: CASSLEGSGAFF. The CDR3 nucleotides read TGTGCCAGCAGCTTGGAGGGGTCTGGAGCTTTCTTT.

This chain joins TRBV27 and TRBJ2-7; D is possibly TRBD1 (6 bases). V was clipped by 3 bases and J by 3 bases, with 12 bases between them. The CDR3 spans 14 residues. Germline values: CDR1 MNHEY, CDR2 SMNVEV (reference sequence). Here the CDR3 DNA reads TGTGCCAGCAGTTTTGGGACATTTCTCTACGAGCAGTACTTC. Translated, it gives CASSFGTFLYEQYF.

A single count supports this clone. J is TRBJ1-1 and V is TRBV2; D is possibly TRBD1 (6 bases). The V gene lost 2 bases and the J gene lost 1 base, with 11 bases spanning the gap. Germline V gene data show CDR1 as SNHLY and CDR2 as FYNNEI. This CDR3 spans 15 amino acids. CDR3 DNA: TGTGCCAGCAGTGAATTAGGGGGATCGAACACTGAAGCTTTCTTT. Its translation: CASSELGGSNTEAFF.

The gene calls are TRBV6-1 and TRBJ2-5; 7 nucleotides line up with TRBD2. The CDR3 length is 15 residues. From germline, CDR1 is MNHNS and CDR2 SASEGT. Germline trimming cut 4 bases from V and 4 bases from J; bases unmatched to any gene: 9. This CDR3 is CASSASGGGGETQYF. The CDR3, as DNA: TGTGCCAGCAGTGCCTCGGGAGGCGGGGGAGAGACCCAGTACTTC.

The V call is TRBV5-1, the J call TRBJ2-1; the match to TRBD2 covers 9 bases. V was clipped by 4 bases and J by 7 bases; unmatched bases: 9. There are 15 residues in the CDR3. CDR1 is SGHRS, CDR2 YFSETQ, per germline. CDR3 sequence (DNA): TGCGCCAGCAGCCTCAGCGGGGGGTCTGATAATGAGCAGTTCTTC. Translation: CASSLSGGSDNEQFF.

The chain combines TRBV18 with TRBJ1-1; D unclear. The CDR3 totals 14 residues. Germline-derived CDR1 and CDR2 are KGHSH and LQKENI. V was cut by 2 bases and J by 5 bases, with 12 bases left in between. In DNA form, the CDR3 reads TGTGCCAGCTCACCATCGGTGGGCAGGACTGAAGCTTTCTTT. As protein: CASSPSVGRTEAFF.

The chain carries TRBV13 and TRBJ2-7, with 13 nucleotides matching TRBD2. The germline V gene encodes CDR1 PRHDT and CDR2 FYEKMQ (reference sequence). This CDR3 comprises 16 residues. The V segment lost 4 bases and the J segment 3 bases; nucleotides outside the gene matches: 6. The CDR3 sequence: CASSSRLAGGYYEQYF. In DNA, the CDR3 is TGTGCCAGCAGCTCCCGACTAGCGGGAGGATACTACGAGCAGTACTTC. Variable domain in full (rest from reference TRBV13 and TRBJ2-7): AAGVIQSPRHLIKEKRETATLKCYPIPRHDTVYWYQQGPGQDPQFLISFYEKMQSDKGSIPDRFSAQQFSDYHSELNMSSLELGDSALYFCASSSRLAGGYYEQYFGPGTRLTVT.

This chain joins TRBV9 and TRBJ1-6; 8 bases fit TRBD1. The CDR3 has 15 amino acids. V shed 3 bases and J 5 bases; nucleotides not matched to a gene: 4. CDR1 is SGDLS, CDR2 YYNGEE, per germline. The CDR3 sequence is CASSGRTGNNSPLHF. In DNA, the CDR3 is TGTGCCAGCAGCGGACGGACAGGGAATAATTCACCCCTCCACTTT.

This sequence joins TRBV29-1 and TRBJ2-1; 7 bases agree with TRBD1. Germline V gene lookup returns CDR1 SQVTM and CDR2 ANQGSEA. The CDR3 is 14 residues long. V shed 4 bases and J 7 bases; nucleotides not matched to a gene: 10. The CDR3 region is CSVARTGDWNEQFF. CDR3 coding DNA: TGCAGCGTTGCCCGAACAGGGGATTGGAATGAGCAGTTCTTC.

CDR3 region: CASSLSFPGLTYEQYF. CDR3 bases: TGTGCCAGCAGCTTATCGTTCCCAGGACTCACCTACGAGCAGTACTTC. The genes are TRBV7-9 and TRBJ2-7, with D tentatively TRBD2 (5 bases). The germline CDR1 and CDR2 sequences are SEHNR and FQNEAQ (reference sequence). This CDR3 contains 16 residues. The V end lost 2 bases, the J end lost 2 bases, and 16 bases lay between the germline ends. Variable domain in full (rest from reference TRBV7-9 and TRBJ2-7): DTGVSQNPRHKITKRGQNVTFRCDPISEHNRLYWYRQTLGQGPEFLTYFQNEAQLEKSRLLSDRFSAERPKGSFSTLEIQRTEQGDSAMYLCASSLSFPGLTYEQYFGPGTRLTVT.

The V and J genes are TRBV7-9 and TRBJ1-1; perhaps TRBD1 as D (5 bases). Germline V CDR1 and CDR2: SEHNR, FQNEAQ (reference sequence). Trimming took 4 bases from V and 4 from J, leaving 19 bases between them. This CDR3 contains 16 residues. The CDR3 is CASSSGLEGRFTEAFF. The CDR3 DNA sequence: TGTGCCAGCAGCTCGGGGTTGGAGGGACGGTTCACTGAAGCTTTCTTT.

This clone was seen once. The rearrangement joins TRBV27 to TRBJ1-4; TRBD1 agrees at 7 bases. Germline loops: CDR1 MNHEY, CDR2 SMNVEV (reference sequence). The length of the CDR3 is 15 residues. Trimming cost V 2 bases and J 2 bases; bases outside gene matches: 2. This CDR3 reads CASSLRRGTNEKLFF. Here the CDR3 DNA reads TGTGCCAGCAGTTTACGCAGGGGGACTAATGAAAAACTGTTTTTT.

The rearrangement joins TRBV2 to TRBJ1-2, with 7 bases matching TRBD1. Germline V gene data show CDR1 as SNHLY and CDR2 as FYNNEI. V lost 6 bases and J lost 3; bases outside the gene matches: 1. The CDR3 covers 12 residues. CDR3 DNA: TGTGCCAGCAGCACAGGGGACTATGGCTACACCTTC. It yields the protein CASSTGDYGYTF.

The genes are TRBV29-1 and TRBJ2-7; 7 bases agree with TRBD2. Germline assignment: CDR1 SQVTM and CDR2 ANQGSEA. CDR3 size: 13 residues. After removal of 1 base from V and 5 bases from J, the junction contained 5 bases not matched to a gene. The CDR3 coding sequence is TGCAGCGTTGAAGGTCAGGGAGGGAACGAGCAGTACTTC. Translating gives CSVEGQGGNEQYF.

This sequence joins TRBV7-9 and TRBJ2-2, with D tentatively TRBD1 (5 bases). The V gene's germline CDR1 is SEHNR and CDR2 FQNEAQ (reference sequence). This CDR3 comprises 13 residues. The V end was cut by 1 base, the J end by 6 bases, with 6 bases between. CDR3 nucleotide sequence: TGTGCCAGCAGCTTAGTAGGGGCCGGGGAGCTGTTTTTT. Translated: CASSLVGAGELFF.

The chain couples TRBV6-1 to TRBJ2-2; D might be TRBD1 (5 bases). In germline, CDR1 is MNHNS, CDR2 SASEGT. The V end was cut by 5 bases, the J end by 6 bases, with 7 bases between. The CDR3 has 12 residues. The chain's CDR3 is CASSRGSGELFF. As DNA, the CDR3 is TGTGCCAGCAGTAGGGGATCCGGGGAGCTGTTTTTT.

The chain combines TRBV7-9 with TRBJ2-7, with 9 bases matching TRBD1. Germline V gene sequence: CDR1 SEHNR, CDR2 FQNEAQ (reference sequence). The CDR3 is 16 amino acids. The junction had 10 bases not matched to a gene; V was cut back by 5 bases and J by 2 bases. CDR3 sequence: CASSTTSGQGPYEQYF. CDR3 nucleotide sequence: TGTGCCAGCAGCACGACGTCGGGACAGGGCCCCTACGAGCAGTACTTC.